Each of the 29 T cell receptor beta chains below was sequenced from the same sample in a study of blood T cell repertoires in COVID-19. Profiled with immunoSEQ multiplex PCR; TCRdb holds only in-frame clones, not every one. The sample has about 300,000 clones, approximately 86% seen once. The sequenced sample consisted of peripheral blood. All receptors come from a man between 65 and 80 years old with acute or convalescent COVID-19.

This clone was observed a handful of times. The CDR3: CASSPSPGSYEQYF. In nucleotides, the CDR3 is TGTGCCAGTAGTCCCTCCCCAGGGTCCTACGAGCAGTACTTC. This chain links TRBV19 with TRBJ2-7; the D gene is possibly TRBD1 (5 bases). The CDR3 totals 14 residues. V lost 5 bases and J 1 base, leaving 12 bases between the germline ends. Germline V gives CDR1 LNHDA, CDR2 SQIVND (reference sequence).

The V and J genes are TRBV5-1 and TRBJ2-3; weak D call: TRBD2 (5 bases). The ends were cut back, 0 bases at V and 1 base at J, with 12 bases in the middle. The CDR3 runs 16 residues. The germline V gene encodes CDR1 SGHRS and CDR2 YFSETQ. The chain's CDR3 is CASSLVWESGTDTQYF. The CDR3 coding sequence is TGCGCCAGCAGCTTGGTTTGGGAGTCGGGCACAGATACGCAGTATTTT. Supplemented by reference TRBV5-1 and TRBJ2-3, the full variable domain reads KAGVTQTPRYLIKTRGQQVTLSCSPISGHRSVSWYQQTPGQGLQFLFEYFSETQRNKGNFPGRFSGRQFSNSRSEMNVSTLELGDSALYLCASSLVWESGTDTQYFGPGTRLTVL.

The CDR3 region has the DNA TGTGCCAGCACTGGGACAAGTTCCTACGAGCAGTACTTC. This codes for CASTGTSSYEQYF. The V call is TRBV28, the J call TRBJ2-7; tentative D call: TRBD1 (6 bases). The CDR3 totals 13 residues. V dropped 7 bases and J dropped 1 base, with 11 bases sitting between them. Germline CDR1 is MDHEN and CDR2 is SYDVKM.

The sample holds one count of this clone. The genes are TRBV6-1 and TRBJ1-5; TRBD1 aligns across 8 bases. Germline V CDR1 and CDR2: MNHNS, SASEGT. This CDR3 is built from 16 residues. The trim removed 1 base at V and 3 bases at J, leaving 5 bases unmatched. Here the CDR3 reads CASSEGVRGHNQPQHF. The CDR3 region has the DNA TGTGCCAGCAGTGAAGGGGTCAGGGGGCACAATCAGCCCCAGCATTTT.

The V and J genes are TRBV28 and TRBJ1-1; no definite D call. The germline CDR1 and CDR2 sequences are MDHEN and SYDVKM. The CDR3 covers 12 residues. V lost 3 bases to trimming and J lost 7 bases, with 9 bases between them. The CDR3 nucleotides read TGTGCCAGCAGTTTCGCCCGGTATGAAGCTTTCTTT. Its protein product is CASSFARYEAFF.

The V and J genes are TRBV28 and TRBJ1-1, with D maybe TRBD1 (6 bases). V lost 5 bases and J 6 bases, leaving 19 bases between the germline ends. Germline CDR1 and CDR2: MDHEN and SYDVKM. The CDR3 consists of 15 residues. CDR3 loop: CASSRYRASGPEAFF. CDR3 nucleotide sequence: TGTGCCAGCAGTCGATACAGGGCATCCGGCCCTGAAGCTTTCTTT.

The chain joins TRBV28 to TRBJ2-7, with 9 bases identical to TRBD1. This CDR3 is 16 amino acids long. Germline V CDR1 and CDR2: MDHEN, SYDVKM. The trim removed 6 bases at V and 9 bases at J, leaving 18 bases unmatched. The CDR3 DNA follows: TGTGCCAGCAGATTTCGAATCGGACAGGGGTTAATCGGGCAGTACTTC. Translation: CASRFRIGQGLIGQYF.

V usage is TRBV27 and J usage is TRBJ2-7; TRBD1 matches at 9 bases. Germline trimming cut 10 bases from V and 2 bases from J; bases unmatched to any gene: 9. The germline V gene encodes CDR1 MNHEY and CDR2 SMNVEV (reference sequence). This CDR3 contains 14 residues. The CDR3 sequence is CAKRRDRVPYEQYF. In DNA, the CDR3 is TGTGCCAAAAGGCGGGACAGGGTCCCCTACGAGCAGTACTTC.

The chain combines TRBV10-3 with TRBJ2-1, with D perhaps TRBD2 (5 bases). Trimming removed 0 bases from V and 9 bases from J, with 6 bases in between. Germline V gene data show CDR1 as ENHRY and CDR2 as SYGVKD. CDR3 length: 12 residues. CDR3 in amino acids: CAISESRVEQFF. The CDR3 DNA reads TGTGCCATCAGTGAGTCGAGGGTTGAGCAGTTCTTC.

The chain carries TRBV24-1 and TRBJ2-2; unclear D gene. The CDR3 loop spans 13 amino acids. Trimming pared 1 base from V and 8 bases from J, leaving 7 bases between. The germline V gene has CDR1 KGHDR and CDR2 SFDVKD. The DNA for the CDR3 is TGTGCCACCAGTGATTTAAGCCGGGGGGAGCTGTTTTTT. Amino acids: CATSDLSRGELFF.

The chain carries TRBV30 and TRBJ1-4; D is undetermined. The CDR3 has 14 amino acids. V was shortened by 3 bases and J by 5 bases, with 13 bases between the two germline ends. Germline CDR1 and CDR2: GTSNPN and SVGIG (reference sequence). The CDR3 coding sequence is TGTGCCTGGAGGGGCCCGACGGGAAATGAAAAACTGTTTTTT. Translated: CAWRGPTGNEKLFF. The variable domain in full, completed from reference TRBV30 and TRBJ1-4, reads SQTIHQWPATLVQPVGSPLSLECTVEGTSNPNLYWYRQAAGRGLQLLFYSVGIGQISSEVPQNLSASRPQDRQFILSSKKLLLSDSGFYLCAWRGPTGNEKLFFGSGTQLSVL.

The chain links TRBV18 to TRBJ2-2; D remains unclear. V was cut by 3 bases and J by 2 bases, with 13 bases left in between. Germline CDR1 and CDR2: KGHSH and LQKENI. CDR3 length equals 16 residues. CDR3 sequence: CASSPPWATNTGELFF. DNA for the CDR3: TGTGCCAGCTCACCGCCTTGGGCCACAAACACCGGGGAGCTGTTTTTT. The variable domain in full, completed from reference TRBV18 and TRBJ2-2, reads NAGVMQNPRHLVRRRGQEARLRCSPMKGHSHVYWYRQLPEEGLKFMVYLQKENIIDESGMPKERFSAEFPKEGPSILRIQQVVRGDSAAYFCASSPPWATNTGELFFGEGSRLTVL.

This chain uses TRBV6-1 with TRBJ2-5, with D unclear. CDR1 is MNHNS and CDR2 is SASEGT in the germline V gene. Deletions cut 3 bases from V and 4 bases from J, with 6 bases between. This CDR3 is 12 amino acids long. CDR3 in amino acids: CASSETRETQYF. DNA of the CDR3: TGTGCCAGCAGTGAGACAAGAGAGACCCAGTACTTC.

V usage is TRBV7-9 and J usage is TRBJ1-5, with D possibly TRBD1 on 6 matching bases. Looked up from germline, CDR1 is SEHNR and CDR2 is FQNEAQ (reference sequence). The CDR3 length is 14 residues. V lost 3 bases and J 3 bases, leaving 9 bases between the germline ends. Written as DNA, the CDR3 is TGTGCCAGCAGCTTCACAGGGCCCAATCAGCCCCAGCATTTT. Its translation is CASSFTGPNQPQHF.

The CDR3 nucleotides are TGTGCCAGCAGTGGGAGACTAGCGGGAGTAAATGAGCAGTTCTTC. Translating it yields CASSGRLAGVNEQFF. The rearrangement joins TRBV28 to TRBJ2-1; TRBD2 agrees at 12 bases. Trimming took 5 bases from V and 7 from J; bases not matched to a gene: 6. Germline CDR1 is MDHEN and CDR2 is SYDVKM. This CDR3 contains 15 residues. Full variable domain (remainder filled in from reference TRBV28 and TRBJ2-1): DVKVTQSSRYLVKRTGEKVFLECVQDMDHENMFWYRQDPGLGLRLIYFSYDVKMKEKGDIPEGYSVSREKKERFSLILESASTNQTSMYLCASSGRLAGVNEQFFGPGTRLTVL.

The chain recombines TRBV4-1 with TRBJ1-1; a weak D match, TRBD1 (5 bases). CDR3 length: 12 amino acids. Trimming removed 0 bases at V and 14 bases at J, with 13 bases between. CDR1 is MGHRA, CDR2 YSYEKL, per germline. CDR3 residues: CASSQDRGGIFF. CDR3 DNA sequence: TGCGCCAGCAGCCAAGACCGGGGGGGTATCTTCTTT.

The chain combines TRBV28 with TRBJ2-1; 11 bases match TRBD2. This CDR3 contains 15 residues. The V gene's germline CDR1 is MDHEN and CDR2 SYDVKM. V lost 3 bases, J lost 8 bases, and 6 bases stayed unmatched. In DNA form, the CDR3 reads TGTGCCAGCAGTTTGGCTAGCGGGGGGAGAGATGAGCAGTTCTTC. It translates to CASSLASGGRDEQFF.

This chain links TRBV19 with TRBJ2-7, with D uncertain. There are 13 residues in the CDR3. The ends were cut back, 6 bases at V and 3 bases at J, with 12 bases in the middle. Per germline, CDR1 LNHDA and CDR2 SQIVND (reference sequence). The CDR3 protein is CASSAADGYEQYF. CDR3 coding DNA: TGTGCCAGTAGCGCGGCGGATGGCTACGAGCAGTACTTC.

CDR3 nucleotides: TGTGCCAGCAGTCGGGAGCAGGGGGCGGGTTACTATCAGCCCCAGCATTTT. Encoded protein: CASSREQGAGYYQPQHF. The V call is TRBV7-9, the J call TRBJ1-5; 8 bases fit TRBD1. The CDR3 contains 17 residues. V shed 6 bases, J shed 5 bases, and the junction held 15 bases outside the gene matches. Germline CDR1 SEHNR, CDR2 FQNEAQ (reference sequence).

This rearrangement joins TRBV5-1 to TRBJ2-3; D is uncertain. Trimming took 3 bases from V and 5 from J, leaving 13 bases between them. CDR3 length: 14 residues. Looked up from germline, CDR1 is SGHRS and CDR2 is YFSETQ. The CDR3 is CASSSPIHRDTQYF. The CDR3 DNA is TGCGCCAGCAGCTCCCCCATCCATAGAGATACGCAGTATTTT.

The chain joins TRBV25-1 to TRBJ1-1; a weak D match, TRBD1 (6 bases). The germline V and J ends were trimmed by 7 bases and 1 base, with 10 bases remaining between them. CDR3 length equals 13 residues. Germline CDR1 MGHDK, CDR2 SYGVNS. The CDR3 DNA reads TGTGCCAGCAAGGGGGGGAAGAACACTGAAGCTTTCTTT. This encodes CASKGGKNTEAFF.

The chain joins TRBV7-2 to TRBJ2-5; TRBD2 matches 7 bases. The V segment lost 5 bases and the J segment 2 bases; nucleotides outside the gene matches: 5. The V gene's germline CDR1 is SGHTA and CDR2 FQGNSA. The CDR3 is 14 residues long. The CDR3 DNA reads TGTGCCAGCAGCCGGACTAGTGAGCAAGAGACCCAGTACTTC. This translates into CASSRTSEQETQYF.

This chain joins TRBV7-2 and TRBJ2-1; 7 bases are shared with TRBD1. CDR1 is SGHTA and CDR2 is FQGNSA in the germline V gene. Losses at the gene ends were 1 base for V and 9 bases for J; bases not matched to a gene: 6. This CDR3 comprises 14 residues. The DNA of the CDR3 is TGTGCCAGCAGCTTAGGACAGGGACCCGGTGAGCAGTTCTTC. Translation gives CASSLGQGPGEQFF.

This rearrangement joins TRBV6-5 to TRBJ2-3; 9 bases agree with TRBD1. This CDR3 has 14 amino acids. Unmatched junction bases numbered 5, after V lost 8 bases and J lost 2 bases. Germline V gene data show CDR1 as MNHEY and CDR2 as SVGAGI. CDR3 in DNA: TGTGCCAGCCTCCGGGACAGGGTCACAGATACGCAGTATTTT. Amino acids: CASLRDRVTDTQYF.

V is TRBV24-1 and J is TRBJ1-1; weak D call: TRBD1 (5 bases). The CDR3 extends over 15 amino acids. The germline V gene encodes CDR1 KGHDR and CDR2 SFDVKD. V lost 0 bases to trimming and J lost 0 bases, with 7 bases between them. Here the CDR3 reads CATSDLGHLNTEAFF. The CDR3 region has the DNA TGTGCCACCAGTGATTTGGGACACTTGAACACTGAAGCTTTCTTT.

This chain uses TRBV21-1 with TRBJ1-2; the table assigns TRBD1, which was not confirmed against the DNA. TRBV21-1 is shown as a pseudogene. CDR3 length: 18 residues. For the CDR3, the DNA is TGTGCCAGCAGCAAAAGAGGGACAGGGCGGGAAGGACTCTATGGCTACACCTTC. Amino acid sequence: CASSKRGTGREGLYGYTF.

The rearrangement joins TRBV19 to TRBJ2-1; D uncertain. The CDR3 totals 15 residues. Trimming took off 6 bases at V and 0 bases at J, with 12 bases between the two ends. Looked up from germline, CDR1 is LNHDA and CDR2 is SQIVND (reference sequence). For the CDR3, the DNA is TGTGCCAGTAGATGGCGGCTCACCTCCTACAATGAGCAGTTCTTC. This encodes CASRWRLTSYNEQFF.

There are a few counts of this clone. The V call is TRBV29-1, the J call TRBJ1-3, with a tentative D call TRBD1 (5 bases). Trimming stripped 6 bases from V and 2 bases from J, with 5 bases between. Germline V gives CDR1 SQVTM, CDR2 ANQGSEA. The CDR3 is 11 amino acids. Here the CDR3 reads CSVDTGNTIYF. The CDR3 DNA reads as TGCAGCGTGGACACTGGAAACACCATATATTTT.

The V and J genes are TRBV6-5 and TRBJ2-7; weak D call: TRBD2 (6 bases). The ends were cut back, 8 bases at V and 5 bases at J, with 13 bases in the middle. The germline V gene has CDR1 MNHEY and CDR2 SVGAGI. The CDR3 covers 12 residues. The CDR3 loop reads CASSLGGNEQYF. The DNA for the CDR3 is TGTGCCAGCTCATTGGGGGGAAACGAGCAGTACTTC.